This TCR beta chain comes out of a study of cytomegalovirus exposure and HLA in healthy donors. J lost 2 bases, V lost 5 bases, and 6 bases had no gene match. CDR3 length equals 16 residues. Germline CDR1 is SGHTA and CDR2 is FQGTGA. Study results and limitations: Later, an analysis showed that TCR beta chains associated with HLA were more clonally expanded than others that were equally common.

This clone was found once. Its target is not known. 60 Vbeta and 13 Jbeta primers were used in PCR. Produced via immunoSEQ multiplex PCR; TCRdb's table is partial and in-frame only. The sample carries about 150,000 clones, 60% to 80% recorded once. The J gene is TRBJ2-2, the V gene TRBV7-3; 9 nucleotides agree with TRBD2. The sequence was collected from a man younger than 40 in good health and CMV-seropositive. Sequenced input: PBMCs. CDR3 nucleotides: TGTGCCAGCAGCCAAAAAGCGGGAGGAAACACCGGGGAGCTGTTTTTT. Translation: CASSQKAGGNTGELFF.